Shown below are 14 T cell receptor beta chains from a single sample sequenced in a study of human T cells and chemical hapten exposure. Regarding time point: pre-sensitization, week 0. Treatment specified: therapeutic diphenylcyclopropenone sensitization with weekly scalp DPC. TCRdb used MiXCR to reprocess the RACE reads, holding one entry per CDR3 protein. The sample lists about 300,000 distinct CDR3 sequences; about 5% were seen once. Sequenced material: whole blood, taken in connection with sensitization to the hapten diphenylcyclopropenone (DPC). The source of these receptors is a woman aged 18-29 years with alopecia areata. Some clones in this sample may be carry-over from other donors' samples.

At least ten counts were recorded for this clonotype. The chain carries TRBV20-1 and TRBJ2-7, with TRBD1 matching 7 bases. Germline loops: CDR1 DFQATT, CDR2 SNEGSKA (reference sequence). The length of the CDR3 is 14 residues. The V and J ends lost 4 bases and 1 base, in that order; junction bases with no gene match: 7. CDR3 loop: CSATFGTVSYEQYF. For the CDR3, the DNA is TGCAGTGCTACCTTTGGGACAGTTTCCTACGAGCAGTACTTC.

At least ten counts were recorded for this clonotype. This chain uses TRBV3-1 with TRBJ2-7, with TRBD1 identical over 8 bases. The CDR3 totals 14 residues. Looked up from germline, CDR1 is LGHDT and CDR2 is YNNKEL (reference sequence). The ends lost 5 bases at V and 2 bases at J; junction bases unmatched: 5. DNA for the CDR3: TGTGCCAGCAGCTTCTCGGACAGGGCCTACGAGCAGTACTTC. Translating it yields CASSFSDRAYEQYF.

This clonotype was recorded many times. The chain uses TRBV5-5 and TRBJ2-3; 7 bases are shared with TRBD2. Germline V gene data show CDR1 as SGHKS and CDR2 as YYEKEE (reference sequence). The CDR3 totals 14 residues. V was pared by 2 bases and J by 6 bases, with 6 bases of the junction left unmatched. The CDR3 coding sequence is TGTGCCAGCAGCTTCAGCGGGGCATCGGATACGCAGTATTTT. This translates into CASSFSGASDTQYF.

This clonotype came up many times. The gene calls are TRBV28 and TRBJ2-7; D is ambiguous. From germline, CDR1 is MDHEN and CDR2 SYDVKM. The CDR3 runs to 12 residues. The V gene lost 5 bases and the J gene lost 4 bases, with 9 bases spanning the gap. CDR3 in amino acids: CASSLSHYEQYF. The CDR3 nucleotides are TGTGCCAGCAGTCTCTCCCATTACGAGCAGTACTTC.

The sample holds a few counts of this clonotype. The genes are TRBV6-5 and TRBJ2-3; possibly TRBD2 for D (6 bases). Between the trimmed V and J ends, which lost 2 bases and 4 bases, there was a span of 22 bases. The germline V gene encodes CDR1 MNHEY and CDR2 SVGAGI. The CDR3 spans 18 residues. The CDR3 DNA is TGTGCCAGCAGTTACCCTCGCGAGGCGGGGAATCTTGCAGATACGCAGTATTTT. Translation: CASSYPREAGNLADTQYF.

This clonotype was observed many times. The chain couples TRBV6-5 to TRBJ1-5, with D unresolved. The CDR3 has 14 amino acids. Germline-derived CDR1 and CDR2 are MNHEY and SVGAGI. V lost 4 bases, J lost 5 bases, and 12 bases lay in between. This CDR3 is CASSSQPLDQPQHF. CDR3 coding DNA: TGTGCCAGCAGTTCCCAACCCTTGGATCAGCCCCAGCATTTT.

A few counts support this clonotype. The chain employs TRBV7-9 and TRBJ2-5, with D perhaps TRBD2 (6 bases). Germline values: CDR1 SEHNR, CDR2 FQNEAQ (reference sequence). The CDR3 runs 14 residues. V lost 1 base to trimming and J lost 6 bases, with 12 bases between them. CDR3 in amino acids: CASSLGGEWKTQYF. CDR3 in DNA: TGTGCCAGCAGCTTAGGCGGGGAGTGGAAGACCCAGTACTTC.

This clonotype has ten or more counts. This chain joins TRBV6-2 or TRBV6-3 and TRBJ2-2; 8 positions agree with TRBD1. The CDR3 is 15 amino acids. The germline V gene has CDR1 MNHEY and CDR2 SVGEGT. Trimming removed 6 bases from V and 4 bases from J; junction bases left unmatched: 7. CDR3 in DNA: TGTGCCAGCAGCCGTCGACAGGGGTCCACCGGGGAGCTGTTTTTT. As protein: CASSRRQGSTGELFF.

This clonotype was counted ten times or more. This chain links TRBV5-1 with TRBJ2-5, with D possibly being TRBD2 (5 bases). V was shortened by 0 bases and J by 4 bases, with 7 bases between the two germline ends. The germline CDR1 and CDR2 sequences are SGHRS and YFSETQ. The CDR3 totals 13 residues. The CDR3: CASSLERLETQYF. The DNA of the CDR3 is TGCGCCAGCAGCTTGGAGCGGTTAGAGACCCAGTACTTC.

The chain combines TRBV12-3 or TRBV12-4 with TRBJ1-1; D unclear. This CDR3 is 12 amino acids long. Trimming left V 3 bases short and J 8 bases short, with 10 bases between. CDR3 loop: CASSFAAGEAFF. In nucleotides, the CDR3 is TGTGCCAGCAGTTTTGCGGCCGGGGAAGCTTTCTTT.

The chain carries TRBV21-1 and TRBJ1-2; the table's D call, TRBD1, was not checked against the DNA. TRBV21-1 is shown as a pseudogene. The CDR3 spans 14 residues. The CDR3 DNA reads as TGTGCCAGCAGCAAAGCCAGGGTAATCTATGGCTACACCTTC. The encoded protein is CASSKARVIYGYTF.

The chain uses TRBV7-2 and TRBJ1-4; the D gene is possibly TRBD1 (5 bases). The CDR3 consists of 15 residues. From germline, CDR1 is SGHTA and CDR2 FQGNSA. V was pared by 1 base and J by 7 bases, with 13 bases between. In nucleotides, the CDR3 is TGTGCCAGCAGCTTAGGTGGGGGTCTAAGTGAAAAACTGTTTTTT. The encoded protein is CASSLGGGLSEKLFF.

The chain couples TRBV4-3 to TRBJ2-1; 7 bases map to TRBD2. The CDR3 has 18 residues. The germline V gene encodes CDR1 LGHNA and CDR2 YSLEER. J lost 1 base, V lost 4 bases, and 13 bases had no gene match. The CDR3 DNA reads as TGCGCCAGCAGCCCCCACCCTCGCGGGGGTCGATCCTACAATGAGCAGTTCTTC. Protein sequence: CASSPHPRGGRSYNEQFF.

This clonotype was recorded at least ten times. The chain employs TRBV29-1 and TRBJ1-2, with TRBD1 matching 11 bases. The CDR3 spans 12 residues. V dropped 5 bases and J dropped 8; count of bases not matched to a gene: 4. Germline values: CDR1 SQVTM, CDR2 ANQGSEA. The CDR3 sequence is CSVRTGGWGYTF. The DNA of the CDR3 is TGCAGCGTTAGGACAGGGGGCTGGGGCTACACCTTC.